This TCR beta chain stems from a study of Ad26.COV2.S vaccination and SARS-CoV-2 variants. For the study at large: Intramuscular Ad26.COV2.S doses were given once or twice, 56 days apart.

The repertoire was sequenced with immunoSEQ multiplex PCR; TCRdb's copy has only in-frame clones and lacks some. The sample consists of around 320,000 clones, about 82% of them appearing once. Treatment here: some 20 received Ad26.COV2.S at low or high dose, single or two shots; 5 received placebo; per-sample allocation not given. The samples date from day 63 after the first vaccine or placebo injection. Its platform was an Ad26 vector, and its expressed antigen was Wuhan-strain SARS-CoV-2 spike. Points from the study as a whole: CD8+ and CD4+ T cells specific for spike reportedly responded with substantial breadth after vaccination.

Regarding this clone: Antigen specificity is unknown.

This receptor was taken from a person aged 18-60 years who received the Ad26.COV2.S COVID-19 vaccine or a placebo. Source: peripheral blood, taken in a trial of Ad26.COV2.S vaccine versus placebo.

CDR3 sequence: CASSLSLARSYNEQFF. CDR3 coding DNA: TGTGCCAGCAGCTTAAGCCTAGCTCGCTCCTACAATGAGCAGTTCTTC. The chain carries TRBV7-3 and TRBJ2-1; tentatively, D is TRBD2 (5 bases). The CDR3 runs to 16 residues. CDR1 is SGHTA and CDR2 is FQGTGA in the germline V gene. V gave up 1 base and J gave up 0 bases, with 10 bases separating them.